The T cell receptor beta chain under discussion was sequenced for a study of CD8 T cells in ankylosing spondylitis. Study-wide findings and caveats: Among TCR beta sequences, a motif of eight highly homologous variants appeared characteristic of ankylosing spondylitis blood.

Preparation of TCR beta libraries was done by quantitative 5'-RACE with molecular barcodes. TCRdb recomputed calls from the 5' RACE reads with MiXCR, one row per CDR3 protein. In the table there are a few hundred thousand distinct CDR3 sequences, approximately 11% of which are singletons. This clonotype was seen a few times. Its antigen is unidentified. The CDR3 loop spans 15 amino acids. V lost 1 base to trimming and J lost 3 bases, with 9 bases between them. CDR1 is SGHVS, CDR2 FQNEAQ, per germline. The rearrangement uses TRBV7-8 and TRBJ2-2; possibly TRBD1 or TRBD2 for D (5 bases each). This clonotype was sampled from a male donor with ankylosing spondylitis. Sequenced: blood, either unsorted or a sorted T cell fraction (not recorded which). The chain's CDR3 is CASSLGGVHTGELFF. CDR3 coding DNA: TGTGCCAGCAGCTTAGGAGGGGTCCACACCGGGGAGCTGTTTTTT.